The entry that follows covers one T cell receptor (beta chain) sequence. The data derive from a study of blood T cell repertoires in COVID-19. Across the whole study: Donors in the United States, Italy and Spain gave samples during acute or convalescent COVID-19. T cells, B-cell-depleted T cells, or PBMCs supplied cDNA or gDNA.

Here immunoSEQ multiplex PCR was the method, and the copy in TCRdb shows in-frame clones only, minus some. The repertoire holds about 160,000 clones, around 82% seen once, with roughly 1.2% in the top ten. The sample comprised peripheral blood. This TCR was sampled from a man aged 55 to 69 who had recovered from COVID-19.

CDR3 sequence (DNA): TGTGCCAGCAGCCTACGGACAGGGGGGAATGAAAAACTGTTTTTT. This encodes CASSLRTGGNEKLFF. The chain links TRBV13 to TRBJ1-4, with TRBD1 matching 10 bases. V trimming: 5 bases; J trimming: 5 bases; junction bases outside the gene matches: 5. The germline V gene has CDR1 PRHDT and CDR2 FYEKMQ (reference sequence). The CDR3 length is 15 residues.